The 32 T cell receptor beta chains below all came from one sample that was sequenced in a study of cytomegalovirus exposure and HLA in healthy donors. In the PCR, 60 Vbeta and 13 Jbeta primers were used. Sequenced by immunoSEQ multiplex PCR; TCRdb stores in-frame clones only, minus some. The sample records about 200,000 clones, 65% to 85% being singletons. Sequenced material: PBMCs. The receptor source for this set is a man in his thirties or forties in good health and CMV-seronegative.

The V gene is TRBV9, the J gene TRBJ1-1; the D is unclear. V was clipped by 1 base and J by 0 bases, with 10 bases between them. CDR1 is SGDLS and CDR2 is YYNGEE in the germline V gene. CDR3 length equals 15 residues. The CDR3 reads CASSVSPGVNTEAFF. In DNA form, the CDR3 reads TGTGCCAGCAGCGTAAGCCCCGGGGTGAACACTGAAGCTTTCTTT.

CDR3 protein: CASMPTGLNEKLFF. For the CDR3, the DNA is TGCGCCAGCATGCCCACGGGGTTAAATGAAAAACTGTTTTTT. The genes are TRBV5-1 and TRBJ1-4; D gene uncertain. CDR1 is SGHRS, CDR2 YFSETQ, per germline. V gave up 6 bases and J gave up 5 bases, with 14 bases separating them. This CDR3 is built from 14 residues.

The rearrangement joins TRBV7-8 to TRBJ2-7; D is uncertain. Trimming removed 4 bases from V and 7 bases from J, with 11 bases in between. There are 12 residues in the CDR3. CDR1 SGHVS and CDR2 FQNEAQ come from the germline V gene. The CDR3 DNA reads TGTGCCAGCAGCTCTCGACGGGTGGAGCAGTACTTC. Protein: CASSSRRVEQYF.

Here the CDR3 reads CASRANTGGSNTIYF. CDR3 nucleotides: TGCGCCAGCAGGGCCAACACGGGAGGCTCAAACACCATATATTTT. This sequence joins TRBV5-1 and TRBJ1-3; D is undetermined. The CDR3 loop spans 15 amino acids. The germline V gene has CDR1 SGHRS and CDR2 YFSETQ. The V end was cut by 5 bases, the J end by 6 bases, with 18 bases between.

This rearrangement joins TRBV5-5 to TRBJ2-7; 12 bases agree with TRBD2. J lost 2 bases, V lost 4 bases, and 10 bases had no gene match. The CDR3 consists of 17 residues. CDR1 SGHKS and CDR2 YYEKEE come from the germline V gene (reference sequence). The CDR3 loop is CASSPNPASGGAYEQYF. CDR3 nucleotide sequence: TGTGCCAGCAGCCCCAACCCGGCTAGCGGGGGGGCCTACGAGCAGTACTTC.

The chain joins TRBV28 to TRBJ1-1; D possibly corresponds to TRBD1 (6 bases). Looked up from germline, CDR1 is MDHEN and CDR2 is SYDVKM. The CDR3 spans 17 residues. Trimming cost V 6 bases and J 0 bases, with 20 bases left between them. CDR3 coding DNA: TGTGCCAGCAGAAAAACAGGGCGGTGGGGTATGAACACTGAAGCTTTCTTT. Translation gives CASRKTGRWGMNTEAFF.

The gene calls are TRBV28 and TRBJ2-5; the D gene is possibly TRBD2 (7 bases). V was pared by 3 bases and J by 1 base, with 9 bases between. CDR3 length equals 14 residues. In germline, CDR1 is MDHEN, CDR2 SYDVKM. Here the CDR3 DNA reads TGTGCCAGCAGTTTCGGGGGGCCCCAAGAGACCCAGTACTTC. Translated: CASSFGGPQETQYF.

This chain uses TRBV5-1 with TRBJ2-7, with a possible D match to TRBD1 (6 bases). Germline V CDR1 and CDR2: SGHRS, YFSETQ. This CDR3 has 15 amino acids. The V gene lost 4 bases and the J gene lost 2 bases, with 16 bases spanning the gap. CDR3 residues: CASSQDSPGTYEQYF. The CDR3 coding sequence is TGCGCCAGCAGCCAGGACAGCCCAGGGACCTACGAGCAGTACTTC.

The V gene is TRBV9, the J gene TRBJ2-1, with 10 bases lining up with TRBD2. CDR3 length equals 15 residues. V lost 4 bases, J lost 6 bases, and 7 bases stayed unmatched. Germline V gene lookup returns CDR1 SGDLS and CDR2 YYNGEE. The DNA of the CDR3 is TGTGCCAGCAGCCCGAGCGGGGGGGCTGTCAATGAGCAGTTCTTC. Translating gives CASSPSGGAVNEQFF.

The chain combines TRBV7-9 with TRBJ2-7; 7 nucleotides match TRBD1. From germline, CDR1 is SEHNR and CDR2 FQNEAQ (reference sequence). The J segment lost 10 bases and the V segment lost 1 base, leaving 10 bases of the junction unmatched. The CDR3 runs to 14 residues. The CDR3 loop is CASSLEPRGTDQYF. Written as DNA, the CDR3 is TGTGCCAGCAGCTTAGAGCCCAGGGGGACAGACCAGTACTTC. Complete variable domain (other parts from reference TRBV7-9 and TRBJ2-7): DTGVSQNPRHKITKRGQNVTFRCDPISEHNRLYWYRQTLGQGPEFLTYFQNEAQLEKSRLLSDRFSAERPKGSFSTLEIQRTEQGDSAMYLCASSLEPRGTDQYFGPGTRLTVT.

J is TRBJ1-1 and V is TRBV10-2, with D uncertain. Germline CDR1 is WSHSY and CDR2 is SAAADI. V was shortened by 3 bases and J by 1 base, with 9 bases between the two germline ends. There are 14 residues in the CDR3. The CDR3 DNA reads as TGCGCCAGCAGTGACGCTGGGAGGAACACTGAAGCTTTCTTT. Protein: CASSDAGRNTEAFF.

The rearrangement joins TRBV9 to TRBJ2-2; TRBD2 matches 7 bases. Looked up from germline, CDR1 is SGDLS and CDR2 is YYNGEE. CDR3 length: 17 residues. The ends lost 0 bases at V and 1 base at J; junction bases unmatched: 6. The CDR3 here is CASSVGDPGGNTGELFF. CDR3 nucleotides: TGTGCCAGCAGCGTAGGTGATCCGGGGGGGAACACCGGGGAGCTGTTTTTT.

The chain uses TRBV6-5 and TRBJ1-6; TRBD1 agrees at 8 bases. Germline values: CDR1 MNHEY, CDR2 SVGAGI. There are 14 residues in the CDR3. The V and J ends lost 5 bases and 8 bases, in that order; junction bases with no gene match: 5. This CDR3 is CASSPQGGYSPLHF. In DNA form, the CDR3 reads TGTGCCAGCAGTCCACAGGGGGGGTATTCACCCCTCCACTTT.

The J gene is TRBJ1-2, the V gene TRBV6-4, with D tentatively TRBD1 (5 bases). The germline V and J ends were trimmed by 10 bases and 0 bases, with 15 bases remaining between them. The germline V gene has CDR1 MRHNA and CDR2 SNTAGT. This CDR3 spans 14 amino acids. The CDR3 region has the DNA TGTGCCATCCAGGGACTGGAAGCTAACTATGGCTACACCTTC. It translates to CAIQGLEANYGYTF.

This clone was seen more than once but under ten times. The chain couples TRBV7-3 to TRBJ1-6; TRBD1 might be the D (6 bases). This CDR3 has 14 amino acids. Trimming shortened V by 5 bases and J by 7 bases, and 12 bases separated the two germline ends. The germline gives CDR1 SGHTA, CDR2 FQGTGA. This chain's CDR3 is CASSLGQKNSPLHF. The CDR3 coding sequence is TGTGCCAGCAGCCTCGGACAGAAAAATTCACCCCTCCACTTT. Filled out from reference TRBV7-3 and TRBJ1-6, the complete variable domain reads GAGVSQTPSNKVTEKGKYVELRCDPISGHTALYWYRQSLGQGPEFLIYFQGTGAADDSGLPNDRFFAVRPEGSVSTLKIQRTERGDSAVYLCASSLGQKNSPLHFGNGTRLTVT.

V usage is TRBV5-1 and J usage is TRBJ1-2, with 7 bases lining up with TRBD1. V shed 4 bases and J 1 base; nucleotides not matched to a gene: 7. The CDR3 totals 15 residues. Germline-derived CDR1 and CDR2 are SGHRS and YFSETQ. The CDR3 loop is CASSPMGQLNYGYTF. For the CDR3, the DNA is TGCGCCAGCAGCCCAATGGGACAGCTTAACTATGGCTACACCTTC.

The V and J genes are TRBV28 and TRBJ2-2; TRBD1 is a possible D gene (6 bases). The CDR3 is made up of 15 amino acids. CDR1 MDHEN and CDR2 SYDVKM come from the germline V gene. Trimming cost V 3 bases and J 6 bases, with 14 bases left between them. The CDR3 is CASSFYRVYPGELFF. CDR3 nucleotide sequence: TGTGCCAGCAGTTTTTACAGGGTGTACCCCGGGGAGCTGTTTTTT.

The CDR3 DNA is TGTGCCAGCAGCTTCCCGGGCGGGGGCTCGAGAGAGACCCAGTACTTC. Translated, it gives CASSFPGGGSRETQYF. The chain uses TRBV7-9 and TRBJ2-5; perhaps TRBD2 as D (7 bases). This CDR3 has 16 amino acids. The V and J ends lost 3 bases and 4 bases respectively, with 18 bases between them. CDR1 is SEHNR and CDR2 is FQNEAQ in the germline V gene (reference sequence).

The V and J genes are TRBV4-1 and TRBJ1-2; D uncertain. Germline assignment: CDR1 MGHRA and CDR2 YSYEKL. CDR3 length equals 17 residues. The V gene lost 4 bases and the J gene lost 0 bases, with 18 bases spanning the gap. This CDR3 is CASSPSFEAVSNYGYTF. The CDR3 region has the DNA TGCGCCAGCAGCCCTAGCTTCGAGGCAGTTTCTAACTATGGCTACACCTTC.

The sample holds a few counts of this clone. The CDR3 coding sequence is TGTGCCAGCAGTACCTCCACAGGATCTCAAGAGACCCAGTACTTC. This encodes CASSTSTGSQETQYF. The chain uses TRBV6-5 and TRBJ2-5; D is perhaps TRBD1 (5 bases). V was shortened by 5 bases and J by 2 bases, with 15 bases between the two germline ends. The CDR3 sequence is 15 residues long. Germline V gene lookup returns CDR1 MNHEY and CDR2 SVGAGI.

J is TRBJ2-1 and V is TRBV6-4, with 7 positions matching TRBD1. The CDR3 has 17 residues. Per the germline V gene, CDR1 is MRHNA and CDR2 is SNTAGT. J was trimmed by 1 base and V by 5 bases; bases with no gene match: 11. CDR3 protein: CASSLPPDRVSYNEQFF. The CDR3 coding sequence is TGTGCCAGCAGTCTGCCCCCCGACAGGGTTTCCTACAATGAGCAGTTCTTC.

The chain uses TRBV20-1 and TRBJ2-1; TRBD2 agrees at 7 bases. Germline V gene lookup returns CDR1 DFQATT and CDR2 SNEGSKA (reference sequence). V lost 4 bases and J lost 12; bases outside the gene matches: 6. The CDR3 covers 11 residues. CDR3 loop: CSAIRGVRQFF. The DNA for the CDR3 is TGCAGTGCTATTCGGGGGGTCCGGCAGTTCTTC.

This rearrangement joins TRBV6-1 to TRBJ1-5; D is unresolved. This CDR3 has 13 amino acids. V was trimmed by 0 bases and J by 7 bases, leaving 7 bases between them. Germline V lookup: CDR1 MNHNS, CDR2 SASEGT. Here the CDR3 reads CASSEALAQPQHF. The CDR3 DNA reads TGTGCCAGCAGTGAAGCGCTTGCGCAGCCCCAGCATTTT.

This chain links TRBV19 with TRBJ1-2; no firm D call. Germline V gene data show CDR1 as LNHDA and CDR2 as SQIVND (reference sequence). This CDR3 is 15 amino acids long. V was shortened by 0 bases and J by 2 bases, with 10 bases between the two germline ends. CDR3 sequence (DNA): TGTGCCAGTAGTATAGACATTCTAGGAAACTATGGCTACACCTTC. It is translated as CASSIDILGNYGYTF.

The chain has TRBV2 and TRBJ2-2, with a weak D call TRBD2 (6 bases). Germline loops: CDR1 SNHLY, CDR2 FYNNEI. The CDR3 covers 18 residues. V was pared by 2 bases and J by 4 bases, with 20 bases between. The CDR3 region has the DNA TGTGCCAGCAGTGAATGGCTTCGGGGCAGGGAGGCCACCGGGGAGCTGTTTTTT. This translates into CASSEWLRGREATGELFF.

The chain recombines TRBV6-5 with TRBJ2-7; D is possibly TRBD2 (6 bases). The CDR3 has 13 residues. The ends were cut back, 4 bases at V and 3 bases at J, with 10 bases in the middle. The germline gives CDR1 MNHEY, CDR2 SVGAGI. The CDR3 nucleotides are TGTGCCAGCAGTTTTGGGGACTTCTACGAGCAGTACTTC. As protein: CASSFGDFYEQYF.

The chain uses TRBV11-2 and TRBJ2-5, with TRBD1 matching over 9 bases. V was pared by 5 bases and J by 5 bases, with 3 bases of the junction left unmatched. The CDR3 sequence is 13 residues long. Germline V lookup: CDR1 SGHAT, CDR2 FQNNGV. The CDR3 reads CASSRDRAETQYF. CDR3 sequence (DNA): TGTGCCAGCAGCCGGGACAGGGCTGAGACCCAGTACTTC.

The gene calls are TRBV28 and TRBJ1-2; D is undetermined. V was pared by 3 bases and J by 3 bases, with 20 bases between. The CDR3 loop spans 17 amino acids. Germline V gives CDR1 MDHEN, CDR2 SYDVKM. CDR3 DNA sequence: TGTGCCAGCAGTTTCCCGCGGGCCGCGTTACGGGACTATGGCTACACCTTC. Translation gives CASSFPRAALRDYGYTF.

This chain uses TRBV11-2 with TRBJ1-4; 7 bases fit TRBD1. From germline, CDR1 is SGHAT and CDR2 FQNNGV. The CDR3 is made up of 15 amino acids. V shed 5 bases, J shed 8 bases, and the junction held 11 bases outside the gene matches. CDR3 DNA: TGTGCCAGCAGCCCAACTCGAGGGGGCGGAGAAAAACTGTTTTTT. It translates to CASSPTRGGGEKLFF.

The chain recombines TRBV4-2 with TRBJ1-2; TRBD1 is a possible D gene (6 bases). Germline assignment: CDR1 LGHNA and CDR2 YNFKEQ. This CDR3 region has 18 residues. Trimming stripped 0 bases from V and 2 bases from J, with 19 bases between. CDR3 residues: CASSQDIEVRGSNYGYTF. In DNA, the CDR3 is TGTGCCAGCAGCCAAGATATCGAGGTCAGGGGTTCGAACTATGGCTACACCTTC.

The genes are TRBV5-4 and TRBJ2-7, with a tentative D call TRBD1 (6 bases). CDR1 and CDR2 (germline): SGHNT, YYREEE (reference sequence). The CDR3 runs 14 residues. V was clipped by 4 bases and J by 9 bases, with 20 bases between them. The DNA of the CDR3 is TGTGCCAGCAGCCGATCAGGGGTCCCTAAGGGGCAGTACTTC. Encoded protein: CASSRSGVPKGQYF.

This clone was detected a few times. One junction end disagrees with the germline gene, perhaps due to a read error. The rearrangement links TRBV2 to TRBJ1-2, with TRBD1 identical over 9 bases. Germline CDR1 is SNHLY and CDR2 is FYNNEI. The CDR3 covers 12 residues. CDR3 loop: CASSFATGGHFF. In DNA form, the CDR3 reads TGTGCCAGCAGCTTCGCCACAGGGGGCCACTTCTTC.